The T cell receptor (beta chain) described here comes from a study of cytomegalovirus exposure and HLA in healthy donors. Study observations and caveats: In a later analysis, productive TCRs from donors in an Asian-associated ancestry cluster reportedly carried fewer N-insertions than the cohort mean. The later analysis indicated that the majority of CMV-associated TCR beta chains appeared HLA-restricted.

Concerning this clone itself: Its specificity is not known. This CDR3 is also generated by other DNA sequences in the sample.

60 Vbeta and 13 Jbeta primers were used in PCR. Measured with immunoSEQ multiplex PCR; TCRdb has only the in-frame clones, and not every one. The sample includes about 70,000 clones, about nine tenths of them seen just once. The CDR3 is 14 residues long. Trimming left V 6 bases short and J 2 bases short, with 13 bases between. The germline V gene has CDR1 MNHEY and CDR2 SMNVEV (reference sequence). The receptor was derived from a woman in her twenties or thirties in good health and CMV-seronegative. This chain joins TRBV27 and TRBJ1-2; D uncertain. Input material: PBMCs. The CDR3 DNA sequence: TGTGCCAGCAGATTAGCGGCGGGGAACTATGGCTACACCTTC. The encoded protein is CASRLAAGNYGYTF.